These 19 T cell receptor beta chains were sequenced from one sample in a study of a mutant IDH1 vaccine in newly diagnosed glioma. The time point was: week 23, last vaccination. What each vaccine dose contained was 300 ug of mutant IDH1 20-mer peptide, accompanied by topical imiquimod. The data were produced by immunoSEQ multiplex PCR, yet TCRdb's version contains in-frame clones alone and is incomplete. This table holds roughly 60,000 clones, 80% to 90% found once. For these receptors, no antigen is known. Here the sequenced sample was PBMCs, taken from a glioma patient whose treatment included an IDH1 peptide vaccine. These receptors were obtained from a man aged 25 to 45 with glioma.

V and J are TRBV27 and TRBJ2-1, with 7 bases lining up with TRBD1. Losses at the gene ends were 6 bases for V and 8 bases for J; bases not matched to a gene: 13. The CDR3 totals 15 residues. CDR1 is MNHEY and CDR2 is SMNVEV in the germline V gene (reference sequence). This CDR3 is CASRPLRQGRDEQFF. Here the CDR3 DNA reads TGTGCCAGCAGACCCCTAAGACAGGGCCGCGATGAGCAGTTCTTC.

The V and J genes are TRBV11-3 and TRBJ2-1, with TRBD1 matching over 7 bases. Trimming took 3 bases from V and 5 from J; bases not matched to a gene: 7. CDR1 and CDR2 from the germline V gene are SGHNT and YENEEA. This CDR3 has 15 residues. The CDR3 loop reads CASSFRQGWDNEQFF. The DNA for the CDR3 is TGTGCCAGCAGCTTCCGACAGGGTTGGGACAATGAGCAGTTCTTC.

The chain recombines TRBV19 with TRBJ1-5, with D perhaps TRBD1 (6 bases). Germline V gene lookup returns CDR1 LNHDA and CDR2 SQIVND (reference sequence). The CDR3 has 15 residues. V was clipped by 7 bases and J by 0 bases, with 13 bases between them. CDR3 sequence (DNA): TGTGCCAGTACCCAGACAGGATATAGCAATCAGCCCCAGCATTTT. As protein: CASTQTGYSNQPQHF.

This clone was seen only once. CDR3 DNA sequence: TGCGCCAGCAGCCAAGATAGGGGGGGACCGAACACTGAAGCTTTCTTT. This codes for CASSQDRGGPNTEAFF. This chain joins TRBV4-1 and TRBJ1-1; tentative D call: TRBD1 (6 bases). The germline CDR1 and CDR2 sequences are MGHRA and YSYEKL. V was trimmed by 0 bases and J by 1 base, leaving 12 bases between them. The CDR3 covers 16 residues.

Only one count was recorded for this clone. This rearrangement joins TRBV4-2 to TRBJ2-7, with TRBD1 matching over 10 bases. CDR3 size: 17 residues. Germline trimming cut 3 bases from V and 5 bases from J; bases unmatched to any gene: 13. The V gene's germline CDR1 is LGHNA and CDR2 YNFKEQ. The CDR3 is CASSHLIWGQGSHEQYF. In nucleotides, the CDR3 is TGTGCCAGCAGCCACCTAATATGGGGACAGGGGTCCCACGAGCAGTACTTC.

The J gene is TRBJ1-6, the V gene TRBV7-2, with TRBD1 matching 8 bases. The CDR3 is 15 amino acids. Looked up from germline, CDR1 is SGHTA and CDR2 is FQGNSA. The junction had 10 bases not matched to a gene; V was cut back by 2 bases and J by 13 bases. The CDR3 loop is CASSLRVLGDRPLHF. The CDR3 coding sequence is TGTGCCAGCAGCTTACGGGTCTTGGGGGACAGGCCCCTCCACTTT. The whole variable domain, filled in from reference TRBV7-2 and TRBJ1-6, reads GAGVSQSPSNKVTEKGKDVELRCDPISGHTALYWYRQSLGQGLEFLIYFQGNSAPDKSGLPSDRFSAERTGGSVSTLTIQRTQQEDSAVYLCASSLRVLGDRPLHFGNGTRLTVT.

This clone has a single count. The J gene is TRBJ2-2, the V gene TRBV6-1; unclear D gene. CDR1 is MNHNS and CDR2 is SASEGT in the germline V gene. The CDR3 loop spans 13 amino acids. Trimming took 2 bases from V and 7 from J, leaving 8 bases between them. CDR3 residues: CASSESPFGELFF. Written as DNA, the CDR3 is TGTGCCAGCAGTGAAAGCCCCTTCGGGGAGCTGTTTTTT.

The chain recombines TRBV6-5 with TRBJ1-5; tentative D call: TRBD1 (6 bases). Germline CDR1 reads MNHEY; CDR2 reads SVGAGI. Trimming took 0 bases from V and 7 from J, leaving 13 bases between them. The CDR3 runs 15 residues. The CDR3 region has the DNA TGTGCCAGCAGTTACTCGACACAGGGAGGCCAGCCCCAGCATTTT. It yields the protein CASSYSTQGGQPQHF.

This sequence joins TRBV27 and TRBJ2-7; D not resolved. This CDR3 comprises 15 residues. Per the germline V gene, CDR1 is MNHEY and CDR2 is SMNVEV (reference sequence). Deletions cut 6 bases from V and 0 bases from J, with 15 bases between. The CDR3 region is CASRSTTDVSYEQYF. For the CDR3, the DNA is TGTGCCAGCAGGTCTACTACAGACGTCTCCTACGAGCAGTACTTC.

This clone was recorded only once. The chain is built from TRBV5-1 and TRBJ2-3; D not certain. The CDR3 has 13 residues. Trimming left V 5 bases short and J 0 bases short, with 7 bases between. Germline V lookup: CDR1 SGHRS, CDR2 YFSETQ. The DNA of the CDR3 is TGCGCCAGCAGTTTAGGGAGCACAGATACGCAGTATTTT. Translating it yields CASSLGSTDTQYF.

J is TRBJ2-1 and V is TRBV18; 11 bases map to TRBD2. Looked up from germline, CDR1 is KGHSH and CDR2 is LQKENI. The CDR3 covers 17 residues. J gave up 6 bases and V 3 bases, and 10 bases lay outside the gene matches. CDR3 residues: CASSPRALAGGPNEQFF. The CDR3 coding sequence is TGTGCCAGCTCACCTAGGGCGCTAGCGGGGGGCCCCAATGAGCAGTTCTTC.

The chain links TRBV7-9 to TRBJ1-1, with D unclear. This CDR3 spans 16 amino acids. The ends were cut back, 5 bases at V and 4 bases at J, with 20 bases in the middle. The germline gives CDR1 SEHNR, CDR2 FQNEAQ (reference sequence). The CDR3 is CASSPFPRVVGTEAFF. In DNA form, the CDR3 reads TGTGCCAGCAGCCCTTTTCCCCGGGTGGTTGGCACTGAAGCTTTCTTT.

The chain combines TRBV27 with TRBJ2-1; 7 bases fit TRBD2. The V segment lost 3 bases and the J segment 1 base; nucleotides outside the gene matches: 3. Germline CDR1 reads MNHEY; CDR2 reads SMNVEV (reference sequence). The CDR3 runs 15 residues. CDR3 loop: CASSFLADSYNEQFF. DNA of the CDR3: TGTGCCAGCAGTTTCCTAGCGGATTCCTACAATGAGCAGTTCTTC.

The chain combines TRBV6-5 with TRBJ1-6; D is uncertain. The CDR3 has 13 amino acids. Germline V gene lookup returns CDR1 MNHEY and CDR2 SVGAGI. V lost 2 bases, J lost 14 bases, and 13 bases lay in between. CDR3 bases: TGTGCCAGCAGTTACGCGACCTTAAGGGCCCTCCACTTT. As protein: CASSYATLRALHF.

The J gene is TRBJ1-1, the V gene TRBV5-1; D ambiguous. Trimming removed 1 base at V and 7 bases at J, with 17 bases between. Looked up from germline, CDR1 is SGHRS and CDR2 is YFSETQ. The CDR3 is made up of 15 amino acids. The CDR3 sequence: CASSLSGRISLEAFF. The CDR3, as DNA: TGCGCCAGCAGCTTGTCGGGTCGGATCTCCCTTGAAGCTTTCTTT.

V usage is TRBV6-5 and J usage is TRBJ2-7, with 10 bases fitting TRBD1. Trimming removed 2 bases from V and 6 bases from J; junction bases left unmatched: 7. CDR1 is MNHEY and CDR2 is SVGAGI in the germline V gene. The CDR3 covers 15 residues. CDR3 sequence (DNA): TGTGCCAGCAGTTACCTCAGGGGACAGGGGACCGAGCAGTACTTC. It is translated as CASSYLRGQGTEQYF.

CDR3 DNA: TGCGCCAGCAGCCAAGATCCAGGCAACTTGGCCGTTGAAGCTTTCTTT. It encodes CASSQDPGNLAVEAFF. This rearrangement joins TRBV4-1 to TRBJ1-1; D ambiguous. This CDR3 comprises 16 residues. Germline CDR1 reads MGHRA; CDR2 reads YSYEKL. Trimming shortened V by 0 bases and J by 7 bases, and 18 bases separated the two germline ends.

This clone was observed once. This rearrangement joins TRBV27 to TRBJ1-2; D perhaps matches TRBD1 (5 bases). Germline V CDR1 and CDR2: MNHEY, SMNVEV (reference sequence). Trimming left V 7 bases short and J 4 bases short, with 28 bases between. There are 18 residues in the CDR3. For the CDR3, the DNA is TGTGCCAGCAATTCCCAACGGTCCAGGGACGGGCCCCTCTATGGCTACACCTTC. This codes for CASNSQRSRDGPLYGYTF.

V usage is TRBV19 and J usage is TRBJ1-1; a weak D match, TRBD1 (5 bases). The CDR3 extends over 15 amino acids. Germline V lookup: CDR1 LNHDA, CDR2 SQIVND (reference sequence). The germline V and J ends were trimmed by 5 bases and 4 bases, with 17 bases remaining between them. CDR3 sequence (DNA): TGTGCCAGTAGTCCTCCCGGGGAGGGGTTCACTGAAGCTTTCTTT. It encodes CASSPPGEGFTEAFF.